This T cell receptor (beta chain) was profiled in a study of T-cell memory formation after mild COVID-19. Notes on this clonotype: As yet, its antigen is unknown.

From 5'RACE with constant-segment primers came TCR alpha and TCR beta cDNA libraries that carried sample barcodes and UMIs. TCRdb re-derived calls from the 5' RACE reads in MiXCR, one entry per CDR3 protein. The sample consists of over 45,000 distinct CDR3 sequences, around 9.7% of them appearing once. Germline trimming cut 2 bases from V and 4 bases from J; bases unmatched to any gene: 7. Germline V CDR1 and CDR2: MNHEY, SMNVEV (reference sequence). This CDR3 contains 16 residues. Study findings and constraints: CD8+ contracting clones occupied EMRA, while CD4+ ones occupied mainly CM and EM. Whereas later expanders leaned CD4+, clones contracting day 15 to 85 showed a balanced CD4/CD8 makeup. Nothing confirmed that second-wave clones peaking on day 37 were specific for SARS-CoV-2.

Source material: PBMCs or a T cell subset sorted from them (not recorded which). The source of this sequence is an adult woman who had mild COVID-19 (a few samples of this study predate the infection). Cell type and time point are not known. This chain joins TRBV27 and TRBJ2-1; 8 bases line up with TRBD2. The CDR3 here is CASSLIGGGQYNEQFF. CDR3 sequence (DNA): TGTGCCAGCAGTTTAATTGGCGGGGGGCAGTACAATGAGCAGTTCTTC.